This passage covers 27 T cell receptor beta chains from one sample sequenced in a study of OX40 agonist ivuxolimab in advanced cancers. The library came from the immunoSEQ multiplex PCR assay. In its TCRdb copy, this immuneACCESS table keeps in-frame sequences only and misses some clones. Where compared with another copy, unresolved V genes explain less than half of these, and the others have no known cause. For this sample there are about 37,000 clones; more than 75% appear just once. The ten largest clones take up 32% of the sample. The material sequenced was CD4+ or CD8+ T cells sorted from blood, taken in a trial of the OX40 agonist ivuxolimab. Every receptor here comes from an adult with an advanced solid tumor such as melanoma, head and neck, liver or kidney cancer.

As DNA, the CDR3 is TGTGCCAGCAGCACGAGCGGGAGGGCCGGAGAGACCCAGTACTTC. Its translation: CASSTSGRAGETQYF. The chain employs TRBV2 and TRBJ2-5; 10 bases line up with TRBD2. CDR3 size: 15 residues. The germline V gene encodes CDR1 SNHLY and CDR2 FYNNEI. The junction had 8 bases not matched to a gene; V was cut back by 6 bases and J by 4 bases.

This clone showed up just once. The J gene is TRBJ2-3, the V gene TRBV11-2; no firm D call. Germline CDR1 is SGHAT and CDR2 is FQNNGV. There are 14 residues in the CDR3. V was shortened by 1 base and J by 10 bases, with 15 bases between the two germline ends. The CDR3 here is CASSLGTGYSAQYF. Here the CDR3 DNA reads TGTGCCAGCAGCTTAGGTACCGGTTATTCGGCGCAGTATTTT.

V and J are TRBV9 and TRBJ1-4; D is unclear. CDR1 and CDR2 from the germline V gene are SGDLS and YYNGEE. V lost 3 bases and J 3 bases, leaving 12 bases between the germline ends. The length of the CDR3 is 15 residues. The CDR3 protein is CASSAMDYPNEKLFF. CDR3 sequence (DNA): TGTGCCAGCAGCGCCATGGACTACCCTAATGAAAAACTGTTTTTT.

The gene calls are TRBV11-3 and TRBJ2-3; 12 bases agree with TRBD1. CDR3 length: 15 residues. The germline CDR1 and CDR2 sequences are SGHNT and YENEEA. V was clipped by 5 bases and J by 5 bases; unmatched bases: 5. For the CDR3, the DNA is TGTGCCAGCAGCCGTGGGACAGGGGGCAGAGATACGCAGTATTTT. Amino acids: CASSRGTGGRDTQYF.

This clone occurred once. The gene calls are TRBV5-4 and TRBJ2-4, with 9 bases fitting TRBD2. Germline V gives CDR1 SGHNT, CDR2 YYREEE (reference sequence). This CDR3 is 14 amino acids long. The junction had 0 bases not matched to a gene; V was cut back by 0 bases and J by 5 bases. CDR3 nucleotide sequence: TGTGCCAGCAGCTTGGGCGGGAGGGAAAACATTCAGTACTTC. Protein product: CASSLGGRENIQYF.

The chain carries TRBV6-6 and TRBJ1-1, with a tentative D call TRBD1 (5 bases). V dropped 6 bases and J dropped 3 bases, with 14 bases sitting between them. CDR1 is MNHNY and CDR2 is SVGAGI in the germline V gene (reference sequence). This CDR3 has 14 amino acids. The DNA of the CDR3 is TGTGCCAGCAGACGCGCGGGGCGGGACACTGAAGCTTTCTTT. It encodes CASRRAGRDTEAFF.

The chain combines TRBV27 with TRBJ1-2; 9 bases align to TRBD1. CDR3 length equals 15 residues. The V gene end was trimmed by 4 bases and the J gene end by 2 bases; junction bases not matched to a gene: 5. In germline, CDR1 is MNHEY, CDR2 SMNVEV (reference sequence). CDR3 sequence: CASSSTGGANYGYTF. The CDR3 DNA sequence: TGTGCCAGCAGTTCAACAGGGGGCGCCAACTATGGCTACACCTTC.

The chain is built from TRBV5-8 and TRBJ1-2, with unresolved D. Trimming pared 2 bases from V and 2 bases from J, leaving 7 bases between. CDR3 size: 13 residues. Per the germline V gene, CDR1 is SGHTS and CDR2 is YDEGEE. The CDR3 DNA sequence: TGTGCCAGCAGCTTTGACCGAAACTATGGCTACACCTTC. Protein sequence: CASSFDRNYGYTF. Variable domain in full (rest from reference TRBV5-8 and TRBJ1-2): EAGVTQSPTHLIKTRGQQATLRCSPISGHTSVYWYQQALGLGLQFLLWYDEGEERNRGNFPPRFSGRQFPNYSSELNVNALELEDSALYLCASSFDRNYGYTFGSGTRLTVV.

The gene calls are TRBV9 and TRBJ1-1; D is uncertain. The germline V and J ends were trimmed by 3 bases and 7 bases, with 16 bases remaining between them. This CDR3 has 14 residues. The germline V gene encodes CDR1 SGDLS and CDR2 YYNGEE. CDR3 loop: CASSGNGVWGEAFF. The CDR3, as DNA: TGTGCCAGCAGCGGAAACGGGGTTTGGGGTGAAGCTTTCTTT.

The CDR3 region is CSVEDGTYEQYF. The CDR3 coding sequence is TGCAGCGTAGAGGACGGAACCTACGAGCAGTACTTC. The chain couples TRBV29-1 to TRBJ2-7; D is uncertain. Trimming left V 6 bases short and J 2 bases short, with 11 bases between. The CDR3 has 12 amino acids. Per germline, CDR1 SQVTM and CDR2 ANQGSEA.

The rearrangement links TRBV15 to TRBJ1-4; D gene uncertain. Germline CDR1 LNHNV, CDR2 YYDKDF (reference sequence). The CDR3 length is 14 residues. V lost 6 bases, J lost 5 bases, and 13 bases lay in between. CDR3 loop: CATRDAFGNEKLFF. The CDR3 region has the DNA TGTGCCACCAGGGATGCCTTTGGAAATGAAAAACTGTTTTTT.

V usage is TRBV7-9 and J usage is TRBJ2-5; D might be TRBD1 or TRBD2, each matching 6 bases. CDR3 length: 15 amino acids. Germline assignment: CDR1 SEHNR and CDR2 FQNEAQ (reference sequence). Trimming took 3 bases from V and 2 from J, leaving 13 bases between them. In DNA form, the CDR3 reads TGTGCCAGCAGCTTTGGGGGGCCCGGACAAGAGACCCAGTACTTC. It encodes CASSFGGPGQETQYF.

The V call is TRBV14, the J call TRBJ2-1; D assignment may be TRBD1 or TRBD2 (5 bases each). Germline CDR1 is SGHDN and CDR2 is FVKESK. V dropped 4 bases and J dropped 7 bases, with 11 bases sitting between them. This CDR3 comprises 13 residues. CDR3 protein: CASSLGPNNEQFF. The CDR3, as DNA: TGTGCCAGCAGCCTGGGACCTAATAATGAGCAGTTCTTC.

The CDR3 DNA reads as TGCGCCAGCAGCCAAGAATTTACGTCGACAGATCATTCACCCCTCCACTTT. Protein product: CASSQEFTSTDHSPLHF. The chain carries TRBV4-1 and TRBJ1-6, with a tentative D call TRBD1 (5 bases). The V and J ends lost 0 bases and 8 bases respectively, with 17 bases between them. The V gene's germline CDR1 is MGHRA and CDR2 YSYEKL. The CDR3 covers 17 residues.

This clone occurred once. This chain joins TRBV10-3 and TRBJ2-6, with 9 bases that match TRBD1. With 10 bases clipped from V and 0 bases from J, the junction kept 4 bases outside the gene matches. Germline CDR1 is ENHRY and CDR2 is SYGVKD. The CDR3 runs 15 residues. In nucleotides, the CDR3 is TGTGCCACCCGGGACAGGGACTCTGGGGCCAACGTCCTGACTTTC. Amino acids: CATRDRDSGANVLTF.

This chain links TRBV13 with TRBJ1-3; no clear D gene. The V end was cut by 3 bases, the J end by 2 bases, with 14 bases between. Germline-derived CDR1 and CDR2 are PRHDT and FYEKMQ (reference sequence). This CDR3 is built from 16 residues. CDR3 loop: CASSFFSFSTGNTIYF. The CDR3 DNA is TGTGCCAGCAGCTTTTTTTCATTCTCGACTGGAAACACCATATATTTT.

This clone was observed a few times. V usage is TRBV7-2 and J usage is TRBJ1-2; D uncertain. Germline CDR1 and CDR2: SGHTA and FQGNSA. The V end was cut by 5 bases, the J end by 12 bases, with 16 bases between. This CDR3 is 12 amino acids long. DNA for the CDR3: TGTGCCAGCAGCCGAGGCCCTCAGGTCCACACCTTC. Translating gives CASSRGPQVHTF.

The table lists this clone with a few counts. CDR3 sequence reads: CASSPPGTGDLNNQPQHF. Here the CDR3 DNA reads TGTGCCAGCAGCCCACCGGGAACAGGGGATTTAAACAATCAGCCCCAGCATTTT. The chain carries TRBV7-9 and TRBJ1-5; 7 bases map to TRBD1. The germline gives CDR1 SEHNR, CDR2 FQNEAQ (reference sequence). The CDR3 length is 18 residues. J lost 3 bases, V lost 5 bases, and 16 bases had no gene match.

The J gene is TRBJ2-6, the V gene TRBV2; TRBD1 might be the D (6 bases). V gave up 2 bases and J gave up 4 bases, with 18 bases separating them. The CDR3 contains 18 residues. Germline CDR1 SNHLY, CDR2 FYNNEI. This CDR3 reads CASSETGVGAAGANVLTF. The CDR3 nucleotides read TGTGCCAGCAGTGAAACCGGAGTGGGGGCGGCGGGGGCCAACGTCCTGACTTTC.

The chain's CDR3 is CASRRLAHPRYF. The CDR3 coding sequence is TGTGCCAGCAGGCGACTAGCCCACCCCCGGTACTTC. V gene TRBV6-5 combines with J gene TRBJ2-7, with 7 bases matching TRBD2. Germline V gene lookup returns CDR1 MNHEY and CDR2 SVGAGI. This CDR3 region has 12 residues. The V gene end was trimmed by 6 bases and the J gene end by 12 bases; junction bases not matched to a gene: 11.

This clone turned up a few times. This chain connects TRBV28 to TRBJ1-5; D not resolved. The V gene's germline CDR1 is MDHEN and CDR2 SYDVKM. This CDR3 comprises 14 residues. Trimming took off 3 bases at V and 5 bases at J, with 11 bases between the two ends. CDR3 bases: TGTGCCAGCAGTTTGGAGTTCGGTCATCAGCCCCAGCATTTT. It translates to CASSLEFGHQPQHF.

The rearrangement joins TRBV28 to TRBJ2-6; D is ambiguous. The CDR3 covers 12 residues. With 5 bases removed from V and 14 bases from J, the gap between germline ends came to 13 bases. CDR1 and CDR2 from the germline V gene are MDHEN and SYDVKM. The CDR3 protein is CASSPAFDLLTF. The CDR3 coding sequence is TGTGCCAGCAGTCCCGCTTTTGACCTCCTGACTTTC. The complete variable domain, with remaining parts taken from reference TRBV28 and TRBJ2-6, reads DVKVTQSSRYLVKRTGEKVFLECVQDMDHENMFWYRQDPGLGLRLIYFSYDVKMKEKGDIPEGYSVSREKKERFSLILESASTNQTSMYLCASSPAFDLLTFGAGSRLTVL.

The CDR3 sequence: CASARDTEAFF. DNA of the CDR3: TGTGCCAGCGCCCGGGACACTGAAGCTTTCTTT. This chain uses TRBV5-6 with TRBJ1-1; D is undetermined. With 7 bases removed from V and 3 bases from J, the gap between germline ends came to 7 bases. CDR1 and CDR2 (germline): SGHDT, YYEEEE. This CDR3 comprises 11 residues.

This chain joins TRBV7-9 and TRBJ2-2; D may be TRBD1 (6 bases). V lost 0 bases and J lost 8, with 13 bases in between. Germline loops: CDR1 SEHNR, CDR2 FQNEAQ (reference sequence). This CDR3 region has 15 residues. The CDR3 spells CASSLASRTAGELFF. The CDR3 nucleotides read TGTGCCAGCAGCTTAGCAAGCAGGACAGCGGGGGAGCTGTTTTTT.

The chain recombines TRBV5-1 with TRBJ1-2; tentatively, D is TRBD1 (6 bases). The germline gives CDR1 SGHRS, CDR2 YFSETQ. There are 14 residues in the CDR3. The V and J ends lost 0 bases and 5 bases respectively, with 11 bases between them. The CDR3: CASSLGAGTYGYTF. The CDR3 nucleotides are TGCGCCAGCAGCTTGGGGGCAGGGACATATGGCTACACCTTC.

The chain has TRBV6-1 and TRBJ2-7; D not certain. With 1 base removed from V and 5 bases from J, the gap between germline ends came to 18 bases. From germline, CDR1 is MNHNS and CDR2 SASEGT. This CDR3 spans 16 amino acids. As DNA, the CDR3 is TGTGCCAGCAGTGAAGGTCTGAGAAGAGACATCGACGAGCAGTACTTC. Translation gives CASSEGLRRDIDEQYF.

This sequence joins TRBV19 and TRBJ1-5; D possibly corresponds to TRBD1 (6 bases). V lost 9 bases and J lost 2, with 8 bases in between. Germline CDR1 reads LNHDA; CDR2 reads SQIVND (reference sequence). The CDR3 consists of 12 residues. The CDR3 nucleotides are TGTGCCAGCGAGGGGGGCAATCAGCCCCAGCATTTT. Protein product: CASEGGNQPQHF.